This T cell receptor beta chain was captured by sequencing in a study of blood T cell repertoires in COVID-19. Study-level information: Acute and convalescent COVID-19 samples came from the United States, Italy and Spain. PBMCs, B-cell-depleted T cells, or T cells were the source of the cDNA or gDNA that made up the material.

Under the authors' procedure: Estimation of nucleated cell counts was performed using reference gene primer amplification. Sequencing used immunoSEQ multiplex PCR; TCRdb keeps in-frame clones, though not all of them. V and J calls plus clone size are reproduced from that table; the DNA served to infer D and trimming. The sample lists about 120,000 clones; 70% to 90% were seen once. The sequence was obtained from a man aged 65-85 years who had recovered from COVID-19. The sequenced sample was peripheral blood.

CDR3: CGFYQRSTDTQYF. Here the CDR3 DNA reads TGTGGGTTCTATCAGAGGAGCACAGATACGCAGTATTTT. The rearrangement links TRBV28 to TRBJ2-3; D unclear. The germline V gene encodes CDR1 MDHEN and CDR2 SYDVKM. The CDR3 is made up of 13 amino acids.